This entry describes one TCR beta chain. Germline lookup yields CDR1 MDHEN and CDR2 SYDVKM. V was pared by 6 bases and J by 4 bases, with 13 bases between. The CDR3 totals 15 residues. This specimen comes from a study of OX40 agonist ivuxolimab in advanced cancers. Turning to the study itself: Patients receiving dose escalation had hepatocellular carcinoma, melanoma, renal cell or head and neck cancer.

Clones were read by immunoSEQ multiplex PCR, and TCRdb kept only the in-frame ones, dropping some. The table includes some 100,000 clones, around nine tenths detected once. The receptor was derived from an adult with an advanced solid tumor such as melanoma, head and neck, liver or kidney cancer. Sequenced material: CD4+ or CD8+ T cells sorted from blood, taken in a trial of the OX40 agonist ivuxolimab. The chain combines TRBV28 with TRBJ2-6, with TRBD1 as a possible D gene (5 bases). The CDR3 is CASRTQGTGANVLTF. CDR3 bases: TGTGCCAGCAGAACTCAGGGTACAGGGGCCAACGTCCTGACTTTC. Looking up the rest from reference TRBV28 and TRBJ2-6 gives the full variable domain: DVKVTQSSRYLVKRTGEKVFLECVQDMDHENMFWYRQDPGLGLRLIYFSYDVKMKEKGDIPEGYSVSREKKERFSLILESASTNQTSMYLCASRTQGTGANVLTFGAGSRLTVL.